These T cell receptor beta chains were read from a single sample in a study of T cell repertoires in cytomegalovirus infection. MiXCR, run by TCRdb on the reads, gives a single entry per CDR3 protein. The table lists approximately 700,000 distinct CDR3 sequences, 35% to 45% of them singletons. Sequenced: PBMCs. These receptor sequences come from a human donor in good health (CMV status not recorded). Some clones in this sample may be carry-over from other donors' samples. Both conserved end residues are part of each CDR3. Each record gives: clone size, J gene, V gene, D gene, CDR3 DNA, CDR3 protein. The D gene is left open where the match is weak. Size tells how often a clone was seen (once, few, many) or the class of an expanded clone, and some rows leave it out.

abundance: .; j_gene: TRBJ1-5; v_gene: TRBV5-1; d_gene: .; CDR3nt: TGCGCCAGCAGCTTGTCAGGACAGAATCAGCCCCAGCATTTT; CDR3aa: CASSLSGQNQPQHF
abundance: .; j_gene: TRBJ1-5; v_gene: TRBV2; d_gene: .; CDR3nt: TGTGCCAGCAGTGAAAATGTAGGAGGGGATCAGCCCCAGCATTTT; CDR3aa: CASSENVGGDQPQHF
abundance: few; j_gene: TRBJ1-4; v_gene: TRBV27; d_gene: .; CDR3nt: TGTGCCAGCAGACCCGCAACTAATGAAAAACTGTTTTTT; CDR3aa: CASRPATNEKLFF
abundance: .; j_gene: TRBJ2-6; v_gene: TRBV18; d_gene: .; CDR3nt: TGTGCCAGTTTTGTTACTGGGGCCAACGTCCTGACTTTC; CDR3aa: CASFVTGANVLTF
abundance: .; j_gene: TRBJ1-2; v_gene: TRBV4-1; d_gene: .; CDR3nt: TGTGCCAGCAGCCAGGAGGGAGACCCTCCGGATTGCTACACCTTC; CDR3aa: CASSQEGDPPDCYTF
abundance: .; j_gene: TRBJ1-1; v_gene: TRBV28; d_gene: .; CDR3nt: TGTGCCAGCCCTCCCCCCCCGGTGAACACTGAAGCTTTCTTT; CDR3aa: CASPPPPVNTEAFF
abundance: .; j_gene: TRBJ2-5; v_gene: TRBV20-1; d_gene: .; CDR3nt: TGCAGTTCTAGAGATTTACGGGGAGGATGGGGAGAGACCCAGTACTTC; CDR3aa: CSSRDLRGGWGETQYF
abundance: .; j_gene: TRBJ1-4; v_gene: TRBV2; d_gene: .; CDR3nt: TGTGCCAGCAGGCAGGACGGTAATGAAAAACTGTTTTTT; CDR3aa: CASRQDGNEKLFF
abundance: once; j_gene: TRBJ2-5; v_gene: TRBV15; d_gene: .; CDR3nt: TGTGCCACCAGCAGAGATCGGGGCGGGCCTCCATCGAGACAGACCCAGTACTTC; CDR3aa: CATSRDRGGPPSRQTQYF
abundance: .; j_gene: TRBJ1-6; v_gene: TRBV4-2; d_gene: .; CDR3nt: TGTGTCAGCAGCCAAGATAAGAAGAGTAATTCACCCCTCCACTTT; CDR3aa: CVSSQDKKSNSPLHF
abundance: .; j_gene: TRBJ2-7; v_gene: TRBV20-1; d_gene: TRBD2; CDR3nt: TGCAGTGCTGAGTCCGGGACTAGCGGGGGGGCATCCTACGAGCAGTACTTC; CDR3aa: CSAESGTSGGASYEQYF
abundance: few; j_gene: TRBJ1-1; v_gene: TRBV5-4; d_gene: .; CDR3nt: TGTGCCAGCAGCTTGGTCGATAACACTGAAGCTTTCTTT; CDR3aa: CASSLVDNTEAFF
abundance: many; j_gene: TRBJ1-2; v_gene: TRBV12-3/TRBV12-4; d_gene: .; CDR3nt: TGTGCCAGCACCTCCCCGGGCAGGGGTGGCGGCTACACCTTC; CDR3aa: CASTSPGRGGGYTF
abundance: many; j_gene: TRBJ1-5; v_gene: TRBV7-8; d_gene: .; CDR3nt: TGTGCCAGCAGCGCAGGGGCAGGGGATAGCAATCAGCCCCAGCATTTT; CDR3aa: CASSAGAGDSNQPQHF
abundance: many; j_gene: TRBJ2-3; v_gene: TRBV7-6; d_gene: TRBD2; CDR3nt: TGTGCCAGCAGCGTAAGCGGGGGGTCAGATACGCAGTATTTT; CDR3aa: CASSVSGGSDTQYF
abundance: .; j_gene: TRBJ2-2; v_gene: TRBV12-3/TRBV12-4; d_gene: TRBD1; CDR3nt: TGTGCCAGCAGTCAGGGACAGGTGGACACCGGGGAGCTGTTTTTT; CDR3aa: CASSQGQVDTGELFF
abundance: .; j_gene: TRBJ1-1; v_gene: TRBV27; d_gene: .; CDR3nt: TGTGCCAGCAGTCCGTCCGGGCGGTTCACAGGGACTGAAGCTTTCTTT; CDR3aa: CASSPSGRFTGTEAFF
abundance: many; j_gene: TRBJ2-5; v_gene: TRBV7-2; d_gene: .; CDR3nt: TGTGCCAGCAGCTTAGGGCGGCAGCAAGAGACCCAGTACTTC; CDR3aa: CASSLGRQQETQYF
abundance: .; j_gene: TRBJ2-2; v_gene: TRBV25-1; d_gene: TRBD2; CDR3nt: TGTGCCAGCACCCGGGACTATACCGGGGAGCTGTTTTTT; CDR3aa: CASTRDYTGELFF
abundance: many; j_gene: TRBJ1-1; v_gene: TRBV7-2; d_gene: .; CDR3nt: TGTGCCAGCAGCTTAGGGGCCGTCACTGAAGCTTTCTTT; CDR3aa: CASSLGAVTEAFF